The 23 T cell receptor beta chains given below trace back to one sample, sequenced in a study of shared clonotypes between healthy human individuals. TCRdb's table, derived via immunoSEQ multiplex PCR, lists solely in-frame clones and lacks some. The sample has approximately 2.5 million clones, just over 90% seen once. Input material: naive CD4+ T cells sorted from blood. As to subset: CD45RA+ positively selected. These receptors were obtained from a man aged 18 to 29 in good health.

This clone was recorded only once. The chain links TRBV19 to TRBJ2-7; D ambiguous. V lost 6 bases to trimming and J lost 5 bases, with 23 bases between them. Germline V CDR1 and CDR2: LNHDA, SQIVND (reference sequence). There are 16 residues in the CDR3. The CDR3 bases are TGTGCCAGTAGCCCAATACCCCGCGGTAGACGTAACGAGCAGTACTTC. It is translated as CASSPIPRGRRNEQYF.

V usage is TRBV10-3 and J usage is TRBJ1-2; D might be TRBD1 (5 bases). This CDR3 is built from 14 residues. Germline values: CDR1 ENHRY, CDR2 SYGVKD. V gave up 2 bases and J gave up 4 bases, with 11 bases separating them. The CDR3 coding sequence is TGTGCCATCAGTGAGATGACAGTACTCTATGGCTACACCTTC. Translating it yields CAISEMTVLYGYTF.

The chain employs TRBV6-1 and TRBJ1-1; D gene uncertain. Trimming cost V 6 bases and J 6 bases, with 8 bases left between them. Germline V gene lookup returns CDR1 MNHNS and CDR2 SASEGT. The CDR3 length is 11 residues. The DNA of the CDR3 is TGTGCCAGCAGCCCTCTCCCTGAAGCTTTCTTT. As protein: CASSPLPEAFF.

The V gene is TRBV6-5, the J gene TRBJ1-1, with D uncertain. The CDR3 has 13 amino acids. Germline V gene data show CDR1 as MNHEY and CDR2 as SVGAGI. V was trimmed by 7 bases and J by 8 bases, leaving 17 bases between them. The CDR3 loop is CASTRASLGEAFF. CDR3 coding DNA: TGTGCCAGCACGCGGGCCTCACTAGGGGAAGCTTTCTTT.

The chain is built from TRBV2 and TRBJ2-7; 8 bases agree with TRBD1. The J segment lost 1 base and the V segment lost 11 bases, leaving 10 bases of the junction unmatched. Germline V lookup: CDR1 SNHLY, CDR2 FYNNEI. The CDR3 is 14 residues long. The DNA of the CDR3 is TGTGCCGGGAACAGGGGGTCATTATCCTACGAGCAGTACTTC. It yields the protein CAGNRGSLSYEQYF.

The chain combines TRBV9 with TRBJ2-1, with unresolved D. The germline V gene has CDR1 SGDLS and CDR2 YYNGEE. With 0 bases removed from V and 4 bases from J, the gap between germline ends came to 11 bases. The CDR3 loop spans 15 amino acids. The CDR3 DNA reads TGTGCCAGCAGCGTAGGGCCCGAATCGTACAATGAGCAGTTCTTC. As protein: CASSVGPESYNEQFF.

The V and J genes are TRBV4-1 and TRBJ1-1, with 7 positions matching TRBD1. Trimming cost V 8 bases and J 4 bases; bases outside gene matches: 1. Germline CDR1 and CDR2: MGHRA and YSYEKL. This CDR3 has 11 amino acids. CDR3 in DNA: TGCGCCAGCCAGGGGGTCACTGAAGCTTTCTTT. This encodes CASQGVTEAFF.

This clone was detected a few times. The chain links TRBV10-2 to TRBJ1-2; D remains ambiguous. The CDR3 runs to 14 residues. V was shortened by 1 base and J by 6 bases, with 12 bases between the two germline ends. Per germline, CDR1 WSHSY and CDR2 SAAADI. The CDR3, as DNA: TGCGCCAGCAGTGAGTTCCCCTCTAGGAATGGCTACACCTTC. It encodes CASSEFPSRNGYTF.

The chain combines TRBV4-3 with TRBJ2-5, with a weak D call TRBD1 (6 bases). With the DNA end fitting TRBJ2-7 better, the J assignment may be wrong. CDR1 is LGHNA, CDR2 YSLEER, per germline. The CDR3 totals 15 residues. The CDR3 loop reads CASSQGAQGRNEQYF. The CDR3 DNA sequence: TGCGCCAGCAGCCAAGGAGCACAGGGTCGAAACGAGCAGTACTTC.

This clone was seen only a few times. V is TRBV11-2 and J is TRBJ1-1; D gene ambiguous. V lost 2 bases, J lost 0 bases, and 10 bases lay in between. The germline V gene has CDR1 SGHAT and CDR2 FQNNGV. The CDR3 is 15 residues long. This chain's CDR3 is CASSLSALVNTEAFF. The CDR3 nucleotides read TGTGCCAGCAGCTTATCTGCATTGGTGAACACTGAAGCTTTCTTT.

This chain connects TRBV7-2 to TRBJ2-5; unclear D gene. The DNA matches TRBJ2-7 better at its end, which makes the J call doubtful. CDR1 and CDR2 (germline): SGHTA, FQGNSA. The CDR3 has 14 residues. The DNA of the CDR3 is TGTGCCAGCAGCTTCCAACCAGTTTTCTACGAGCAGTACTTC. It translates to CASSFQPVFYEQYF.

This clone has only one observation. The V gene is TRBV27, the J gene TRBJ1-4; TRBD1 might be the D (5 bases). This CDR3 has 18 residues. CDR1 and CDR2 (germline): MNHEY, SMNVEV (reference sequence). Trimming took 3 bases from V and 0 from J, leaving 17 bases between them. CDR3 protein: CASSLSPRDPATNEKLFF. The CDR3 nucleotides read TGTGCCAGCAGTTTGTCCCCCCGGGACCCGGCAACTAATGAAAAACTGTTTTTT.

J is TRBJ2-7 and V is TRBV11-2, with D perhaps matching TRBD1 (5 bases). In germline, CDR1 is SGHAT, CDR2 FQNNGV. V was clipped by 4 bases and J by 3 bases, with 13 bases between them. The CDR3 covers 14 residues. The CDR3 DNA is TGTGCCAGCAGCTGGGCCAGACAGAACTACGAGCAGTACTTC. It encodes CASSWARQNYEQYF.

This clone was seen a few times. V gene TRBV29-1 combines with J gene TRBJ1-4; 7 bases map to TRBD1. This CDR3 has 15 residues. CDR1 is SQVTM, CDR2 ANQGSEA, per germline. J lost 8 bases, V lost 1 base, and 10 bases had no gene match. CDR3 sequence: CSVEAAAGGREKLFF. The CDR3, as DNA: TGCAGCGTTGAAGCGGCAGCAGGGGGACGGGAAAAACTGTTTTTT.

The chain uses TRBV28 and TRBJ1-2, with D hard to call. Trimming cost V 5 bases and J 4 bases, with 20 bases left between them. The CDR3 has 16 amino acids. Germline lookup yields CDR1 MDHEN and CDR2 SYDVKM. The chain's CDR3 is CASSLWAEETSYGYTF. Here the CDR3 DNA reads TGTGCCAGCAGTCTCTGGGCAGAAGAAACCTCCTATGGCTACACCTTC.

This sequence joins TRBV7-2 and TRBJ2-5; 10 nucleotides agree with TRBD1. Germline CDR1 reads SGHTA; CDR2 reads FQGNSA. Trimming cost V 5 bases and J 5 bases; bases outside gene matches: 8. CDR3 length: 15 amino acids. CDR3 bases: TGTGCCAGCAGCCCACGACAGGGGGCCTGGGAGACCCAGTACTTC. It encodes CASSPRQGAWETQYF. Using reference TRBV7-2 and TRBJ2-5 for the parts outside the CDR3, the full variable domain is GAGVSQSPSNKVTEKGKDVELRCDPISGHTALYWYRQSLGQGLEFLIYFQGNSAPDKSGLPSDRFSAERTGGSVSTLTIQRTQQEDSAVYLCASSPRQGAWETQYFGPGTRLLVL.

The chain uses TRBV15 and TRBJ2-6, with D unresolved. The CDR3 is 21 amino acids. Germline CDR1 and CDR2: LNHNV and YYDKDF (reference sequence). Trimming removed 0 bases from V and 0 bases from J, with 21 bases in between. CDR3: CATSRDPDPGSSISGANVLTF. CDR3 sequence (DNA): TGTGCCACCAGCAGAGATCCCGACCCAGGTTCCTCAATCTCTGGGGCCAACGTCCTGACTTTC.

The rearrangement links TRBV5-1 to TRBJ2-5; the D gene is possibly TRBD2 (5 bases). Germline assignment: CDR1 SGHRS and CDR2 YFSETQ. V shed 0 bases and J shed 4 bases, with 10 bases lying between them. The CDR3 consists of 14 residues. The CDR3 nucleotides read TGCGCCAGCAGCTTGGGAACTAGGCGAGAGACCCAGTACTTC. It encodes CASSLGTRRETQYF.

The chain is built from TRBV4-2 and TRBJ2-2; D unclear. The CDR3 length is 13 residues. With 0 bases removed from V and 4 bases from J, the gap between germline ends came to 3 bases. Germline lookup yields CDR1 LGHNA and CDR2 YNFKEQ. The CDR3 loop reads CASSQDATGELFF. The CDR3 DNA sequence: TGTGCCAGCAGCCAAGACGCCACCGGGGAGCTGTTTTTT.

The chain has TRBV6-6 and TRBJ2-4, with D possibly being TRBD1 (6 bases). Germline-derived CDR1 and CDR2 are MNHNY and SVGAGI (reference sequence). The ends were cut back, 0 bases at V and 8 bases at J, with 14 bases in the middle. The CDR3 runs 15 residues. As DNA, the CDR3 is TGTGCCAGCAGTTACTCGATGGCGTCAGGGGACATTCAGTACTTC. Translation: CASSYSMASGDIQYF.

The CDR3 nucleotides read TGTGCCAGCAGTTACAGGACAGGGGTCGACTACGAGCAGTACTTC. It encodes CASSYRTGVDYEQYF. The chain recombines TRBV6-6 with TRBJ2-7, with 9 bases fitting TRBD1. J lost 3 bases, V lost 2 bases, and 5 bases had no gene match. CDR3 length equals 15 residues. The germline CDR1 and CDR2 sequences are MNHNY and SVGAGI (reference sequence).

The chain has TRBV30 and TRBJ2-1; TRBD1 or TRBD2 may be the D gene (6 bases each). The germline V and J ends were trimmed by 3 bases and 1 base, with 13 bases remaining between them. In germline, CDR1 is GTSNPN, CDR2 SVGIG (reference sequence). The CDR3 totals 15 residues. The CDR3 DNA reads TGTGCCTGGAGGGGTACAGGGAGGTCCTACAATGAGCAGTTCTTC. It is translated as CAWRGTGRSYNEQFF.

The gene calls are TRBV7-9 and TRBJ2-1, with no clear D. This CDR3 is built from 16 residues. V lost 6 bases to trimming and J lost 0 bases, with 15 bases between them. CDR1 SEHNR and CDR2 FQNEAQ come from the germline V gene (reference sequence). The chain's CDR3 is CASSLIGSSSYNEQFF. In nucleotides, the CDR3 is TGTGCCAGCAGTTTGATAGGGTCCAGCTCCTACAATGAGCAGTTCTTC.